This paragraph covers one T cell receptor (beta chain) sequence. This specimen belongs to a study of cytomegalovirus exposure and HLA in healthy donors. Unmatched junction bases numbered 8, after V lost 6 bases and J lost 4 bases. This CDR3 region has 15 residues. The V gene's germline CDR1 is SGHNT and CDR2 YENEEA. The PCR made use of 60 Vbeta and 13 Jbeta primers. Profiled with immunoSEQ multiplex PCR; TCRdb holds only in-frame clones, not every one. The data hold over 150,000 clones, with about 80% observed a single time. J is TRBJ2-2 and V is TRBV11-3; 7 bases agree with TRBD1. The sample was PBMCs. This sequence was found in a man aged 25-40 years in good health and CMV-seropositive. CDR3 residues: CASRKTTGTTGELFF. The CDR3 DNA reads as TGTGCCAGCAGGAAGACGACAGGGACCACCGGGGAGCTGTTTTTT. The full variable domain, in which reference TRBV11-3 and TRBJ2-2 provide the parts outside the CDR3, is EAGVVQSPRYKIIEKKQPVAFWCNPISGHNTLYWYLQNLGQGPELLIRYENEEAVDDSQLPKDRFSAERLKGVDSTLKIQPAELGDSAVYLCASRKTTGTTGELFFGEGSRLTVL.